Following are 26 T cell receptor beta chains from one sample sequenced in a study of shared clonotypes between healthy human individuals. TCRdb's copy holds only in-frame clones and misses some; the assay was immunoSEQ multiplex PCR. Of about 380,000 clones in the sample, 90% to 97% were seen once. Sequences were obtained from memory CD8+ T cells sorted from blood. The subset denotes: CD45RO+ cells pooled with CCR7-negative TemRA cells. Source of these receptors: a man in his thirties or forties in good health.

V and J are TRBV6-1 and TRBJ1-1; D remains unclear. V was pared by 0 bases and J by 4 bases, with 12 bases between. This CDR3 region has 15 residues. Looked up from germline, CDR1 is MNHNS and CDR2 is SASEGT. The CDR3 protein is CASSEANSWSTEAFF. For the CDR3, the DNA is TGTGCCAGCAGTGAAGCGAACAGCTGGAGCACTGAAGCTTTCTTT.

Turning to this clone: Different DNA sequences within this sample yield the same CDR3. The CDR3 DNA is TGTGCCAGTAGTATTGGGGATTATAGCAATCAGCCCCAGCATTTT. It yields the protein CASSIGDYSNQPQHF. The J gene is TRBJ1-5, the V gene TRBV19; D not certain. The CDR3 runs to 15 residues. V gave up 3 bases and J gave up 0 bases, with 9 bases separating them. Germline values: CDR1 LNHDA, CDR2 SQIVND (reference sequence).

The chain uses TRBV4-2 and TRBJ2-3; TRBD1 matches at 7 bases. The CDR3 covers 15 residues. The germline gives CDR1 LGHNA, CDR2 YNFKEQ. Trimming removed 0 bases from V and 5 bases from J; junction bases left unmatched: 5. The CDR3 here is CASSQEVDRQDTQYF. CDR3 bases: TGTGCCAGCAGCCAAGAGGTGGACAGGCAAGATACGCAGTATTTT.

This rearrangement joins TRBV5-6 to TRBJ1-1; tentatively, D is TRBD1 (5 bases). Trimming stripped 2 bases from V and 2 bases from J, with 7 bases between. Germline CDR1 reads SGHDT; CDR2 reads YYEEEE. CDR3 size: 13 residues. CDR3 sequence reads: CASSFRDNTEAFF. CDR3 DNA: TGTGCCAGCAGCTTCCGGGACAACACTGAAGCTTTCTTT.

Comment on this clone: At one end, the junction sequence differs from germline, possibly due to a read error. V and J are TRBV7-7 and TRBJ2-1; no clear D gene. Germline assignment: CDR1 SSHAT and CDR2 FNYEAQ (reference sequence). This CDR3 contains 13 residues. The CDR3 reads CASSSGYINEQFF. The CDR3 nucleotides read TGTGCTAGCAGCTCGGGTTATATCAATGAGCAGTTCTTC.

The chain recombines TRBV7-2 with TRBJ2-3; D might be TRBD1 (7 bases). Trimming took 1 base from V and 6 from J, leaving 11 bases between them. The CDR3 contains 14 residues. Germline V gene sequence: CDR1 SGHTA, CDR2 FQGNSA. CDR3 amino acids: CASSLGQGGDTQYF. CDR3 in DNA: TGTGCCAGCAGCTTAGGACAGGGAGGCGATACGCAGTATTTT.

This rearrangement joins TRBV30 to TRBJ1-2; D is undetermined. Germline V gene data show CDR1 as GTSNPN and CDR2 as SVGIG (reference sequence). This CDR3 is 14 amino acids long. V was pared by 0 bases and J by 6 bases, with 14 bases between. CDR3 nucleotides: TGTGCCTGGAGTGTACTTTGGGCCTCAGATGGCTACACCTTC. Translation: CAWSVLWASDGYTF.

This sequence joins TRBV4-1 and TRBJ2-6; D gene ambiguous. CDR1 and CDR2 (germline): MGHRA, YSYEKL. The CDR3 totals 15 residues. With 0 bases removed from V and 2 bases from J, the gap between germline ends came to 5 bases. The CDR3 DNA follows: TGCGCCAGCAGCCAAGAGGGCGCTGGGGCCAACGTCCTGACTTTC. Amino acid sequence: CASSQEGAGANVLTF.

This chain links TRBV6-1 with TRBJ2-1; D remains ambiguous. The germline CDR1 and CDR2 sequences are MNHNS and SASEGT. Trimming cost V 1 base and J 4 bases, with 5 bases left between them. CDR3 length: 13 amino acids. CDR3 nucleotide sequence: TGTGCCAGCAGTGAAGTAGGATACAATGAGCAGTTCTTC. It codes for CASSEVGYNEQFF.

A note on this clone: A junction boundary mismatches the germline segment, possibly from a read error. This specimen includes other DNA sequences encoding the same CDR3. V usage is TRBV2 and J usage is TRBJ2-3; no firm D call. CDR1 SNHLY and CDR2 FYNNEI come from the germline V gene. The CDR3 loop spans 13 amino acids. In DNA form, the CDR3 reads TGTGCCAGCAGCGAAGCTGGGTTGGATACGCAGTATTTT. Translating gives CASSEAGLDTQYF.

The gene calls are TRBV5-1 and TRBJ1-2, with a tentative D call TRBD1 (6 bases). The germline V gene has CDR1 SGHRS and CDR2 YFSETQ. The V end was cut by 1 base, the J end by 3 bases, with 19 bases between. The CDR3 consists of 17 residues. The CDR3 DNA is TGCGCCAGCAGCTTGACGTCAGGGGAGGACCTTGACTATGGCTACACCTTC. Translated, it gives CASSLTSGEDLDYGYTF. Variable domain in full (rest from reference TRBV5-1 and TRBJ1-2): KAGVTQTPRYLIKTRGQQVTLSCSPISGHRSVSWYQQTPGQGLQFLFEYFSETQRNKGNFPGRFSGRQFSNSRSEMNVSTLELGDSALYLCASSLTSGEDLDYGYTFGSGTRLTVV.

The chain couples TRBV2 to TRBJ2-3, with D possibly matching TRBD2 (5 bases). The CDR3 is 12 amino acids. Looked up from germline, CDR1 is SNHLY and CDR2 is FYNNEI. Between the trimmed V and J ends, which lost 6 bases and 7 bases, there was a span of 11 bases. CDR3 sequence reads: CASSELVYTQYF. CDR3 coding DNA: TGTGCCAGCAGCGAACTAGTTTATACGCAGTATTTT.

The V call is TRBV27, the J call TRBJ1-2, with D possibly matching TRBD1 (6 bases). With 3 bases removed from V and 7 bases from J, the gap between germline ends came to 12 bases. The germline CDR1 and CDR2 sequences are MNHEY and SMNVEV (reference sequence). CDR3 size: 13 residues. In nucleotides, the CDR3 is TGTGCCAGCAGTTTCGACAGGTCAGGTGGCTACACCTTC. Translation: CASSFDRSGGYTF.

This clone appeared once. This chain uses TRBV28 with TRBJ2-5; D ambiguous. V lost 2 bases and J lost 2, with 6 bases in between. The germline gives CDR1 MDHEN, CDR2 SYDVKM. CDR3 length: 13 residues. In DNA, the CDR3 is TGTGCCAGCAGTTTAAAGGGACAAGAGACCCAGTACTTC. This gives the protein CASSLKGQETQYF. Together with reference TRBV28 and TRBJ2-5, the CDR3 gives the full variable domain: DVKVTQSSRYLVKRTGEKVFLECVQDMDHENMFWYRQDPGLGLRLIYFSYDVKMKEKGDIPEGYSVSREKKERFSLILESASTNQTSMYLCASSLKGQETQYFGPGTRLLVL.

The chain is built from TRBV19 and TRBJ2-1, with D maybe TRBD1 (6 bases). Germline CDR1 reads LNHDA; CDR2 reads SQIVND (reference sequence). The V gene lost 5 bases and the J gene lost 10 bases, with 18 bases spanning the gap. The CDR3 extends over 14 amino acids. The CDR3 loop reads CASSAQGIWGEQFF. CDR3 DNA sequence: TGTGCCAGTAGTGCCCAGGGGATTTGGGGAGAGCAGTTCTTC.

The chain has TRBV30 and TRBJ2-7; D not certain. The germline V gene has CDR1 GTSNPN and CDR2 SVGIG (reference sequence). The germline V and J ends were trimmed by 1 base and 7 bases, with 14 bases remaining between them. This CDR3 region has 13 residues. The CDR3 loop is CAWSANQQWEQYF. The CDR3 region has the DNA TGTGCCTGGAGTGCTAATCAGCAGTGGGAGCAGTACTTC.

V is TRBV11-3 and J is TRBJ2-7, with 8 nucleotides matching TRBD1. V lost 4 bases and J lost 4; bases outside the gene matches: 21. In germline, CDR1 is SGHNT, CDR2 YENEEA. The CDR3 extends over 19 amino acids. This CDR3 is CASSYPGQGAQNCTYEQYF. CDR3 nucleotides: TGTGCCAGCAGCTACCCCGGGCAGGGGGCGCAAAATTGTACGTACGAGCAGTACTTC.

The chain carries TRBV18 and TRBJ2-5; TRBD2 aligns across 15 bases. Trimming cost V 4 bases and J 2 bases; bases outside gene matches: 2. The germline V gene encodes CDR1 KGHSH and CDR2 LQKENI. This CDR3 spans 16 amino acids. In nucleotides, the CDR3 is TGTGCCAGCTCACTCGGACTAGCGGGAGGGCAAGAGACCCAGTACTTC. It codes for CASSLGLAGGQETQYF.

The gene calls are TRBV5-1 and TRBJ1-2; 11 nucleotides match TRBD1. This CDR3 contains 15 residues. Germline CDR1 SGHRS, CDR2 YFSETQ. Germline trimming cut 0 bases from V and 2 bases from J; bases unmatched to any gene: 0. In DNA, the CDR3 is TGCGCCAGCAGCTTGGGGGACAGGGGGAACTATGGCTACACCTTC. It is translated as CASSLGDRGNYGYTF.

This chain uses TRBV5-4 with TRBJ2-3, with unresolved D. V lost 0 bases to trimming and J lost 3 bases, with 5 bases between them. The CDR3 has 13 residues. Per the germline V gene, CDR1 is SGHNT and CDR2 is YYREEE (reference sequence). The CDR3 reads CASSLVPTDTQYF. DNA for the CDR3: TGTGCCAGCAGCTTGGTTCCGACAGATACGCAGTATTTT.

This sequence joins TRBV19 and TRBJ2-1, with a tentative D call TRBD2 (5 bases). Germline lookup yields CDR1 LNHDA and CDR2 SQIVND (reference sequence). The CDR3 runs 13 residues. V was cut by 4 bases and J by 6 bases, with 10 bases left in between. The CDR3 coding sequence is TGTGCCAGTAGTACTAGCTTGGGCAATGAGCAGTTCTTC. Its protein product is CASSTSLGNEQFF.

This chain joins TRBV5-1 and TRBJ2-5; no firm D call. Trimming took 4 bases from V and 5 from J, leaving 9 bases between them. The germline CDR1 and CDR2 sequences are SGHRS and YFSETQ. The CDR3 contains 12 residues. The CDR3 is CASSPNRETQYF. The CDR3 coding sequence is TGCGCCAGCAGCCCCAACCGGGAGACCCAGTACTTC.

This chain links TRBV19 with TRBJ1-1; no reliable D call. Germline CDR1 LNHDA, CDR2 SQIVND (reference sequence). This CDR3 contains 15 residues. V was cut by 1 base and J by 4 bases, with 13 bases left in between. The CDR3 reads CASSIGAGWGTEAFF. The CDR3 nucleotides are TGTGCCAGTAGTATAGGTGCGGGCTGGGGCACTGAAGCTTTCTTT.

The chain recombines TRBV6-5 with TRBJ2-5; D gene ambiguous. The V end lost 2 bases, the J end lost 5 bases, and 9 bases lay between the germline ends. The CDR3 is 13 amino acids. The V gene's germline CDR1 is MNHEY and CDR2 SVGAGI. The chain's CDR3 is CASSYGEYETQYF. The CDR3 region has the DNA TGTGCCAGCAGTTACGGGGAATACGAGACCCAGTACTTC.

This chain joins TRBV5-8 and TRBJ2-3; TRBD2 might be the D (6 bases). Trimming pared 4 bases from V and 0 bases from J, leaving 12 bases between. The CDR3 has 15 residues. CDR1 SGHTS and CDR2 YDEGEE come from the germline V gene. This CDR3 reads CASSRGSLSTDTQYF. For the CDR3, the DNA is TGTGCCAGCAGCCGGGGGTCCCTTAGCACAGATACGCAGTATTTT.

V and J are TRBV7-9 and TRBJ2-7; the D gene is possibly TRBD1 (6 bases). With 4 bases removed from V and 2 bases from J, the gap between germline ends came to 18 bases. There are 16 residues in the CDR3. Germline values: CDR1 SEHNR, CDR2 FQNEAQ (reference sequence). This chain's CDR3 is CASSSYRVPSPYEQYF. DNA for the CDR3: TGTGCCAGCAGCTCCTACAGGGTTCCTTCACCCTACGAGCAGTACTTC.